This entry lists 27 T cell receptor beta chains sequenced from one sample in a study of cytomegalovirus exposure and HLA in healthy donors. This PCR relied on a set of 60 Vbeta primers and 13 Jbeta primers. Repertoires were generated with immunoSEQ multiplex PCR, while TCRdb's copy carries only in-frame clones and drops some. The listing contains 100,000 to 150,000 clones. Sequenced material: PBMCs. These receptors were obtained from a man in his thirties or forties in good health and CMV-seronegative.

The chain has TRBV2 and TRBJ1-1; no clear D gene. Trimming removed 2 bases at V and 3 bases at J, with 7 bases between. This CDR3 spans 13 amino acids. Germline lookup yields CDR1 SNHLY and CDR2 FYNNEI. CDR3 in DNA: TGTGCCAGCAGTGAATTGGAGGACACTGAAGCTTTCTTT. As protein: CASSELEDTEAFF.

The chain has TRBV5-1 and TRBJ1-1, with 7 bases fitting TRBD1. The V gene's germline CDR1 is SGHRS and CDR2 YFSETQ. The length of the CDR3 is 16 residues. After removal of 2 bases from V and 1 base from J, the junction contained 8 bases not matched to a gene. In DNA form, the CDR3 reads TGCGCCAGCAGCTTTACCGGGAGGGGGCGGAACACTGAAGCTTTCTTT. It specifies CASSFTGRGRNTEAFF.

The gene calls are TRBV27 and TRBJ2-2; 10 bases line up with TRBD2. CDR1 MNHEY and CDR2 SMNVEV come from the germline V gene (reference sequence). The CDR3 sequence is 18 residues long. V lost 2 bases to trimming and J lost 0 bases; unmatched junction nucleotides: 6. CDR3 protein: CASSLAFSGRTNTGELFF. The CDR3 DNA follows: TGTGCCAGCAGTTTAGCTTTTAGCGGGAGGACGAACACCGGGGAGCTGTTTTTT.

The chain links TRBV7-9 to TRBJ2-4, with D unclear. The CDR3 covers 12 residues. Trimming cost V 1 base and J 8 bases, with 6 bases left between them. CDR1 is SEHNR, CDR2 FQNEAQ, per germline (reference sequence). The CDR3 sequence: CASSLDTYIQYF. The CDR3, as DNA: TGTGCCAGCAGCTTAGACACCTACATTCAGTACTTC.

The J gene is TRBJ2-7, the V gene TRBV10-3; TRBD1 matches 7 bases. The CDR3 has 16 amino acids. J gave up 2 bases and V 2 bases, and 9 bases lay outside the gene matches. CDR1 is ENHRY, CDR2 SYGVKD, per germline. The CDR3 DNA reads as TGTGCCATCAGTGAGCGGGACAGATTTATCCCCTACGAGCAGTACTTC. It is translated as CAISERDRFIPYEQYF.

This chain connects TRBV6-5 to TRBJ1-5; D not resolved. The germline gives CDR1 MNHEY, CDR2 SVGAGI. The CDR3 extends over 13 amino acids. V gave up 2 bases and J gave up 5 bases, with 7 bases separating them. Here the CDR3 DNA reads TGTGCCAGCAGTTACGCGGAGGATCAGCCCCAGCATTTT. Its protein product is CASSYAEDQPQHF.

The V call is TRBV5-6, the J call TRBJ2-7, with 7 positions matching TRBD1. J gave up 5 bases and V 4 bases, and 9 bases lay outside the gene matches. CDR1 is SGHDT and CDR2 is YYEEEE in the germline V gene. The CDR3 has 14 residues. DNA for the CDR3: TGTGCCAGCAGCGCACCAAGACAGGGAGACGAGCAGTACTTC. Translating gives CASSAPRQGDEQYF.

The chain employs TRBV7-9 and TRBJ2-7; 9 nucleotides align to TRBD1. Germline lookup yields CDR1 SEHNR and CDR2 FQNEAQ (reference sequence). With V trimmed by 4 bases and J by 0 bases, 10 bases remained unmatched. The CDR3 spans 17 residues. CDR3 coding DNA: TGTGCCAGCAGCTGGACAGGGGACGGGGTTGGCTCCTACGAGCAGTACTTC. Translating gives CASSWTGDGVGSYEQYF.

The V call is TRBV5-4, the J call TRBJ2-2, with unresolved D. Germline-derived CDR1 and CDR2 are SGHNT and YYREEE (reference sequence). Between the trimmed V and J ends, which lost 0 bases and 7 bases, there was a span of 4 bases. The CDR3 runs to 12 residues. CDR3 bases: TGTGCCAGCAGCTTGGGACTCGGGGAGCTGTTTTTT. It codes for CASSLGLGELFF.

In regard to this clone: The junction differs from germline at one of its ends, possibly a read error. The chain has TRBV28 and TRBJ2-3, with D perhaps matching TRBD2 (6 bases). The CDR3 length is 12 residues. In germline, CDR1 is MDHEN, CDR2 SYDVKM. The CDR3 spells CASSRTTSRHIF. The CDR3 DNA is TGTGCCAGCAGTCGAACGACTAGTCGGCATATATTT.

V usage is TRBV18 and J usage is TRBJ2-3; 11 bases line up with TRBD2. Germline values: CDR1 KGHSH, CDR2 LQKENI. V lost 2 bases, J lost 2 bases, and 3 bases stayed unmatched. The length of the CDR3 is 16 residues. The DNA for the CDR3 is TGTGCCAGCTCACCAATAGCGGGAGGGATCACAGATACGCAGTATTTT. Protein sequence: CASSPIAGGITDTQYF.

The chain recombines TRBV6-1 with TRBJ2-7; 12 positions match TRBD2. Germline CDR1 is MNHNS and CDR2 is SASEGT. V trimming: 3 bases; J trimming: 4 bases; junction bases outside the gene matches: 7. The CDR3 is made up of 16 amino acids. The CDR3 bases are TGTGCCAGCAGTGAGACTAGCGGGAGATGGCCTTACGAGCAGTACTTC. Translating it yields CASSETSGRWPYEQYF.

V gene TRBV28 combines with J gene TRBJ1-2; 9 bases match TRBD1. Germline CDR1 MDHEN, CDR2 SYDVKM. The CDR3 runs to 17 residues. The junction had 14 bases not matched to a gene; V was cut back by 2 bases and J by 7 bases. The chain's CDR3 is CASSLPPGQGRGRGYTF. In DNA form, the CDR3 reads TGTGCCAGCAGTTTACCTCCCGGACAGGGGAGGGGGCGTGGCTACACCTTC.

V usage is TRBV11-2 and J usage is TRBJ2-5, with 9 bases identical to TRBD2. Germline V lookup: CDR1 SGHAT, CDR2 FQNNGV. The CDR3 is 16 residues long. J lost 5 bases, V lost 5 bases, and 12 bases had no gene match. The CDR3 here is CASSPPRASGTETQYF. CDR3 nucleotides: TGTGCCAGCAGCCCCCCCAGGGCTAGCGGGACTGAGACCCAGTACTTC.

The genes are TRBV5-1 and TRBJ1-1, with 8 bases matching TRBD1. V dropped 4 bases and J dropped 5; count of bases not matched to a gene: 7. The CDR3 is 14 residues long. Germline lookup yields CDR1 SGHRS and CDR2 YFSETQ. DNA for the CDR3: TGCGCCAGCAGCCTAAACAGGGGGGATACTGAAGCTTTCTTT. Amino acid sequence: CASSLNRGDTEAFF.

V is TRBV11-2 and J is TRBJ1-5; weak D call: TRBD1 (6 bases). The CDR3 spans 14 residues. Looked up from germline, CDR1 is SGHAT and CDR2 is FQNNGV. V was trimmed by 5 bases and J by 4 bases, leaving 12 bases between them. The CDR3 reads CASSLDSLNQPQHF. In DNA form, the CDR3 reads TGTGCCAGCAGCCTGGACAGCTTAAATCAGCCCCAGCATTTT.

CDR3 sequence (DNA): TGTGCCTACCGGGCGGGGTTTGGTAATGAAAAACTGTTTTTT. It is translated as CAYRAGFGNEKLFF. The gene calls are TRBV30 and TRBJ1-4; no reliable D call. Trimming took 7 bases from V and 4 from J, leaving 16 bases between them. Germline CDR1 and CDR2: GTSNPN and SVGIG (reference sequence). The CDR3 consists of 14 residues. Supplemented by reference TRBV30 and TRBJ1-4, the full variable domain reads SQTIHQWPATLVQPVGSPLSLECTVEGTSNPNLYWYRQAAGRGLQLLFYSVGIGQISSEVPQNLSASRPQDRQFILSSKKLLLSDSGFYLCAYRAGFGNEKLFFGSGTQLSVL.

This chain uses TRBV5-1 with TRBJ2-1, with D perhaps TRBD2 (6 bases). The V gene lost 0 bases and the J gene lost 10 bases, with 17 bases spanning the gap. This CDR3 is built from 15 residues. Germline CDR1 SGHRS, CDR2 YFSETQ. The CDR3 DNA reads as TGCGCCAGCAGCTTGGAAGCAGCGGGTCTAGAGGAGCAGTTCTTC. The encoded protein is CASSLEAAGLEEQFF.

The rearrangement links TRBV7-9 to TRBJ2-7, with 8 positions matching TRBD1. V shed 5 bases and J 7 bases; nucleotides not matched to a gene: 4. This CDR3 region has 12 residues. Germline V gene sequence: CDR1 SEHNR, CDR2 FQNEAQ (reference sequence). CDR3 region: CASSQDRDEQYF. CDR3 bases: TGTGCCAGCAGCCAGGACAGGGATGAGCAGTACTTC. Variable domain in full (rest from reference TRBV7-9 and TRBJ2-7): DTGVSQNPRHKITKRGQNVTFRCDPISEHNRLYWYRQTLGQGPEFLTYFQNEAQLEKSRLLSDRFSAERPKGSFSTLEIQRTEQGDSAMYLCASSQDRDEQYFGPGTRLTVT.

CDR3 coding DNA: TGTGCCAGTAGTACCACGACAGGGGGCGGCGGCTACACCTTC. Protein: CASSTTTGGGGYTF. The chain uses TRBV19 and TRBJ1-2, with TRBD1 matching 10 bases. This CDR3 spans 14 amino acids. Trimming at V came to 4 bases and at J to 8 bases, leaving 7 bases not matched to a gene. Germline CDR1 is LNHDA and CDR2 is SQIVND (reference sequence).

The chain recombines TRBV5-1 with TRBJ2-7, with D tentatively TRBD2 (6 bases). The CDR3 has 15 amino acids. The germline V gene has CDR1 SGHRS and CDR2 YFSETQ. With 4 bases removed from V and 0 bases from J, the gap between germline ends came to 14 bases. For the CDR3, the DNA is TGCGCCAGCAGCAGCCTTAGCGGAAGCTCCTACGAGCAGTACTTC. Translating gives CASSSLSGSSYEQYF.

A word on this clone: In the same sample, other DNA sequences code for this CDR3. V and J are TRBV6-5 and TRBJ1-1, with D tentatively TRBD1 (6 bases). The CDR3 consists of 13 residues. Per germline, CDR1 MNHEY and CDR2 SVGAGI. V was shortened by 8 bases and J by 6 bases, with 16 bases between the two germline ends. CDR3 sequence (DNA): TGTGCCAGCCAAAGGGGGTACGGGGCTGAAGCTTTCTTT. Translating gives CASQRGYGAEAFF.

This chain uses TRBV5-6 with TRBJ1-1, with 7 bases fitting TRBD1. In germline, CDR1 is SGHDT, CDR2 YYEEEE. V was clipped by 2 bases and J by 6 bases; unmatched bases: 4. This CDR3 has 13 residues. Written as DNA, the CDR3 is TGTGCCAGCAGCTTCGGGACAGAAGCTGAAGCTTTCTTT. This sequence encodes CASSFGTEAEAFF.

This sequence joins TRBV30 and TRBJ1-6; unclear D gene. Germline-derived CDR1 and CDR2 are GTSNPN and SVGIG (reference sequence). The CDR3 sequence is 17 residues long. V was cut by 2 bases and J by 7 bases, with 21 bases left in between. This CDR3 reads CAWSPSPPSKENSPLHF. The CDR3 DNA follows: TGTGCCTGGAGTCCCTCCCCCCCCTCCAAGGAGAATTCACCCCTCCACTTT.

The chain recombines TRBV11-2 with TRBJ1-1; D ambiguous. The CDR3 consists of 14 residues. V was pared by 0 bases and J by 4 bases, with 9 bases between. CDR1 is SGHAT, CDR2 FQNNGV, per germline. This CDR3 is CASSLDSGSTEAFF. For the CDR3, the DNA is TGTGCCAGCAGCTTAGATTCTGGCAGCACTGAAGCTTTCTTT.

The chain has TRBV7-2 and TRBJ2-5, with a weak D call TRBD2 (5 bases). Germline V lookup: CDR1 SGHTA, CDR2 FQGNSA. The CDR3 is 12 residues long. The V and J ends lost 0 bases and 13 bases respectively, with 12 bases between them. The CDR3 region is CASSLARLAPYF. CDR3 DNA: TGTGCCAGCAGCTTAGCGCGTCTAGCCCCGTACTTC.

This sequence joins TRBV5-6 and TRBJ2-5; TRBD2 matches at 8 bases. The germline V gene encodes CDR1 SGHDT and CDR2 YYEEEE. CDR3 size: 15 residues. J was trimmed by 11 bases and V by 2 bases; bases with no gene match: 14. CDR3 residues: CASSFGGIPGREQYF. In DNA form, the CDR3 reads TGTGCCAGCAGCTTCGGGGGGATCCCCGGGAGGGAGCAGTACTTC.